The 16 T cell receptor beta chains below come from one sample, sequenced in a study of cytomegalovirus exposure and HLA in healthy donors (dated 2017 in TCRdb). Library preparation used the immunoSEQ multiplex PCR assay. The multiplex PCR relied on a mix of 60 forward primers for TCR Vbeta segments and 13 reverse primers for TCR Jbeta segments. In its TCRdb copy, this immuneACCESS table keeps in-frame sequences only and misses some clones. Where compared with another copy, unresolved V genes explain less than half of these, and the others have no known cause. The table for this sample lists 110,000 to 150,000 clones; approximately 80% of them were counted only once. Roughly 9.7% of the sample goes to the ten largest clones. The sequencing sample was made of PBMCs. All receptors come from a woman aged 55-69 years in good health and CMV-seropositive.

V is TRBV6-5 and J is TRBJ1-1, with 8 bases aligning to TRBD1. The CDR3 has 15 amino acids. With 8 bases clipped from V and 1 base from J, the junction kept 9 bases outside the gene matches. The V gene's germline CDR1 is MNHEY and CDR2 SVGAGI. The CDR3, as DNA: TGTGCCAGCTCGTTGACAGGGGCCGAGAACACTGAAGCTTTCTTT. It is translated as CASSLTGAENTEAFF.

The V gene is TRBV19, the J gene TRBJ2-5, with TRBD1 identical over 7 bases. This CDR3 is built from 14 residues. The V gene end was trimmed by 4 bases and the J gene end by 4 bases; junction bases not matched to a gene: 6. The germline gives CDR1 LNHDA, CDR2 SQIVND (reference sequence). The CDR3 protein is CASSTRHRGETQYF. CDR3 bases: TGTGCCAGTAGTACTCGACACAGGGGAGAGACCCAGTACTTC.

This chain joins TRBV12-5 and TRBJ2-2; 7 positions agree with TRBD1. This CDR3 has 16 amino acids. V lost 2 bases to trimming and J lost 6 bases; unmatched junction nucleotides: 9. The germline V gene encodes CDR1 LGHNT and CDR2 FRNRAP. The CDR3 bases are TGTGCTAGTGGTTTGTTCAGAGGGGGCGTATCCGGGGAGCTGTTTTTT. Protein: CASGLFRGGVSGELFF.

The chain uses TRBV30 and TRBJ1-6, with 8 bases lining up with TRBD1. The germline V gene encodes CDR1 GTSNPN and CDR2 SVGIG (reference sequence). The CDR3 totals 18 residues. After removal of 0 bases from V and 4 bases from J, the junction contained 11 bases not matched to a gene. The CDR3 here is CAWSVGGPDRGYNSPLHF. The CDR3 DNA reads as TGTGCCTGGAGTGTAGGCGGTCCCGACAGGGGTTATAATTCACCCCTCCACTTT.

This chain links TRBV6-6 with TRBJ2-3; a possible D gene is TRBD2 (6 bases). Germline CDR1 is MNHNY and CDR2 is SVGAGI (reference sequence). The V and J ends lost 8 bases and 5 bases respectively, with 17 bases between them. There are 14 residues in the CDR3. The CDR3 loop is CASQEGPERDTQYF. The CDR3 DNA is TGTGCCAGCCAGGAGGGACCCGAACGAGATACGCAGTATTTT.

The chain combines TRBV28 with TRBJ1-5, with TRBD1 matching over 8 bases. V gave up 6 bases and J gave up 4 bases; unmatched junction bases: 5. CDR1 is MDHEN, CDR2 SYDVKM, per germline. The CDR3 runs to 14 residues. CDR3 region: CASRTGVSNQPQHF. DNA for the CDR3: TGTGCCAGCAGGACAGGGGTTTCTAATCAGCCCCAGCATTTT.

On this clone: A read error is likely here: a far larger clone is one base away. Other DNA sequences in this sample translate to the same CDR3. The chain recombines TRBV2 with TRBJ2-7, with D possibly TRBD1 on 5 matching bases. This CDR3 spans 14 amino acids. Germline assignment: CDR1 SNHLY and CDR2 FYNNEI. Written as DNA, the CDR3 is TGTGCCAGCAGTGAATCACAGGCGATATACGATCAGTACTTC. Amino acids: CASSESQAIYDQYF. Looking up the rest from reference TRBV2 and TRBJ2-7 gives the full variable domain: EPEVTQTPSHQVTQMGQEVILRCVPISNHLYFYWYRQILGQKVEFLVSFYNNEISEKSEIFDDQFSVERPDGSNFTLKIRSTKLEDSAMYFCASSESQAIYDQYFGPGTRLTVT.

This sequence joins TRBV14 and TRBJ2-2; 7 nucleotides agree with TRBD2. V was clipped by 7 bases and J by 4 bases; unmatched bases: 3. The CDR3 runs 13 residues. Germline V gives CDR1 SGHDN, CDR2 FVKESK. The CDR3 sequence: CASKASGTGELFF. The CDR3 DNA is TGTGCCAGCAAGGCTAGCGGCACCGGGGAGCTGTTTTTT.

This clone was seen only once. The V call is TRBV5-1, the J call TRBJ1-1; TRBD1 matches at 10 bases. V shed 0 bases and J 3 bases; nucleotides not matched to a gene: 2. The CDR3 has 15 residues. Germline V gives CDR1 SGHRS, CDR2 YFSETQ. The CDR3 coding sequence is TGCGCCAGCAGCTTGGGGACAGGGGGTTACACTGAAGCTTTCTTT. Amino acid sequence: CASSLGTGGYTEAFF.

This clone was seen just once. This chain links TRBV4-1 with TRBJ1-1; D might be TRBD1 (6 bases). Trimming pared 2 bases from V and 5 bases from J, leaving 18 bases between. The CDR3 loop spans 16 amino acids. Germline V gene sequence: CDR1 MGHRA, CDR2 YSYEKL. CDR3 bases: TGCGCCAGCAGCCAACCCGCCGGGGGAGGGGGAACTGAAGCTTTCTTT. Protein sequence: CASSQPAGGGGTEAFF.

V and J are TRBV5-1 and TRBJ2-3; a possible D gene is TRBD2 (5 bases). Germline V gene data show CDR1 as SGHRS and CDR2 as YFSETQ. Trimming shortened V by 4 bases and J by 1 base, and 13 bases separated the two germline ends. CDR3 size: 15 residues. The CDR3 reads CASSLLAVGTDTQYF. Written as DNA, the CDR3 is TGCGCCAGCAGCCTCCTAGCCGTTGGCACAGATACGCAGTATTTT.

The chain combines TRBV27 with TRBJ2-7; D gene ambiguous. From germline, CDR1 is MNHEY and CDR2 SMNVEV (reference sequence). The CDR3 extends over 11 amino acids. V was trimmed by 6 bases and J by 3 bases, leaving 6 bases between them. The CDR3 sequence: CASRYSYEQYF. CDR3 DNA: TGTGCCAGCAGATACAGCTACGAGCAGTACTTC.

A few counts support this clone. This rearrangement joins TRBV6-6 to TRBJ1-1; a weak D match, TRBD1 (6 bases). Trimming left V 7 bases short and J 1 base short, with 13 bases between. The CDR3 sequence is 14 residues long. Germline V gene lookup returns CDR1 MNHNY and CDR2 SVGAGI (reference sequence). The chain's CDR3 is CASTPGQPNTEAFF. The CDR3 DNA follows: TGTGCCAGCACCCCCGGACAGCCGAACACTGAAGCTTTCTTT.

The V call is TRBV19, the J call TRBJ2-1; 8 bases agree with TRBD2. This CDR3 has 14 residues. V dropped 5 bases and J dropped 8; count of bases not matched to a gene: 8. Per germline, CDR1 LNHDA and CDR2 SQIVND (reference sequence). The DNA of the CDR3 is TGTGCCAGTAGTCCCGGGGGGGGCATCGATGAGCAGTTCTTC. Protein: CASSPGGGIDEQFF.

The rearrangement links TRBV5-8 to TRBJ2-1, with D possibly matching TRBD2 (5 bases). This CDR3 is built from 13 residues. The V end lost 3 bases, the J end lost 7 bases, and 11 bases lay between the germline ends. Germline loops: CDR1 SGHTS, CDR2 YDEGEE. In DNA, the CDR3 is TGTGCCAGCAGCTCGGGAATTGGGAATGAGCAGTTCTTC. It translates to CASSSGIGNEQFF.

CDR3 sequence (DNA): TGTGCCAGCAGTTTAAACCTAGCTTTTTCAAATGAGCAGTTCTTC. Translating gives CASSLNLAFSNEQFF. This rearrangement joins TRBV27 to TRBJ2-1; D perhaps matches TRBD2 (5 bases). The CDR3 contains 15 residues. Germline V gene lookup returns CDR1 MNHEY and CDR2 SMNVEV (reference sequence). The V and J ends lost 2 bases and 7 bases respectively, with 15 bases between them.